The 8 T cell receptor beta chains listed next were all sequenced from one sample in a study of shared clonotypes between healthy human individuals. The assay was immunoSEQ multiplex PCR, and TCRdb's table has in-frame clones only and misses some. The table includes hundreds of thousands of clones, less than 80% detected once. Sequenced input: memory CD4+ T cells sorted from blood. The subset is: CD45RA-negative fraction. Source of these receptors: a woman aged 30 to 39 in good health.

The chain links TRBV2 to TRBJ1-2; TRBD1 matches 9 bases. The CDR3 runs 14 residues. V lost 5 bases, J lost 7 bases, and 8 bases stayed unmatched. Germline V gene lookup returns CDR1 SNHLY and CDR2 FYNNEI. CDR3 amino acids: CASSSPDRGGGYTF. The CDR3 DNA reads as TGTGCCAGCAGTTCTCCGGACAGGGGAGGTGGCTACACCTTC.

The rearrangement joins TRBV28 to TRBJ1-4; 8 bases agree with TRBD1. The CDR3 totals 14 residues. With 5 bases clipped from V and 10 bases from J, the junction kept 9 bases outside the gene matches. Germline assignment: CDR1 MDHEN and CDR2 SYDVKM. CDR3 nucleotides: TGTGCCAGCAGTACCGGGACAGGTCAGGGAAAACTGTTTTTT. Encoded protein: CASSTGTGQGKLFF.

The chain employs TRBV11-2 and TRBJ2-7; possibly TRBD2 for D (5 bases). Trimming stripped 1 base from V and 3 bases from J, with 13 bases between. Germline CDR1 and CDR2: SGHAT and FQNNGV. The CDR3 contains 15 residues. The CDR3 reads CASSLVGAAYYEQYF. CDR3 nucleotides: TGTGCCAGCAGCTTAGTGGGAGCGGCGTACTACGAGCAGTACTTC.

The chain uses TRBV14 and TRBJ2-7; 8 nucleotides line up with TRBD1. J lost 3 bases, V lost 6 bases, and 4 bases had no gene match. Germline assignment: CDR1 SGHDN and CDR2 FVKESK. CDR3 size: 13 residues. The CDR3 DNA reads as TGTGCCAGCAGACAGGGGGTCGGCTACGAGCAGTACTTC. Translation: CASRQGVGYEQYF.

Only one count was recorded for this clone. This chain connects TRBV4-1 to TRBJ2-2; TRBD2 matches at 12 bases. V dropped 4 bases and J dropped 2; count of bases not matched to a gene: 8. This CDR3 contains 18 residues. CDR1 is MGHRA and CDR2 is YSYEKL in the germline V gene. The CDR3 nucleotides are TGCGCCAGCAGCCGACAGACTAGCGGGAGCACTAACACCGGGGAGCTGTTTTTT. Its protein product is CASSRQTSGSTNTGELFF.

The V gene is TRBV30, the J gene TRBJ1-2; no reliable D call. The ends were cut back, 4 bases at V and 3 bases at J, with 3 bases in the middle. The CDR3 contains 10 residues. The germline gives CDR1 GTSNPN, CDR2 SVGIG (reference sequence). The CDR3 DNA reads TGTGCCTGGATAGACTATGGCTACACCTTC. Its translation: CAWIDYGYTF.

This rearrangement joins TRBV14 to TRBJ2-7; tentatively, D is TRBD2 (6 bases). In germline, CDR1 is SGHDN, CDR2 FVKESK. Trimming cost V 0 bases and J 4 bases, with 16 bases left between them. The CDR3 spans 16 residues. The CDR3 spells CASSQDRYGSGYEQYF. The DNA of the CDR3 is TGTGCCAGCAGCCAAGACCGATACGGGAGTGGGTACGAGCAGTACTTC.

A remark on this clone: This CDR3 is also generated by other DNA sequences in the sample. This rearrangement joins TRBV2 to TRBJ1-5; D call uncertain. This CDR3 contains 13 residues. V lost 3 bases and J lost 4, with 7 bases in between. Per the germline V gene, CDR1 is SNHLY and CDR2 is FYNNEI. The CDR3 loop reads CASSDRINQPQHF. CDR3 coding DNA: TGTGCCAGCAGTGACAGGATTAATCAGCCCCAGCATTTT.